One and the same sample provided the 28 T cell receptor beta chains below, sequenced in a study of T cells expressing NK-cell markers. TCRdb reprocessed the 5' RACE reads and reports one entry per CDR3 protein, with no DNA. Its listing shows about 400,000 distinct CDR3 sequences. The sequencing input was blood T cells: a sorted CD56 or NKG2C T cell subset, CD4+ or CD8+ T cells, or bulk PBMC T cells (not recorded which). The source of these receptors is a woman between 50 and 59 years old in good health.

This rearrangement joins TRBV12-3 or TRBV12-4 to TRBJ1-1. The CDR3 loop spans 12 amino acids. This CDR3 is CASSSQGGLDFF.

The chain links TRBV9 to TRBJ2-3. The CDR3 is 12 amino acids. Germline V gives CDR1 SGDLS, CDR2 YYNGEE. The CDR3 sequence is CASSSLVDTQYF.

This chain's CDR3 is CASSPSGINYGYTF. The chain recombines TRBV3-1 with TRBJ1-2. The CDR3 consists of 14 residues. Germline CDR1 is LGHDT and CDR2 is YNNKEL (reference sequence).

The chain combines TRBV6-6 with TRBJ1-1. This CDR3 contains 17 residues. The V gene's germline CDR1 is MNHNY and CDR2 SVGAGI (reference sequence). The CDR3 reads CASSYWGAKSLNDEAFF.

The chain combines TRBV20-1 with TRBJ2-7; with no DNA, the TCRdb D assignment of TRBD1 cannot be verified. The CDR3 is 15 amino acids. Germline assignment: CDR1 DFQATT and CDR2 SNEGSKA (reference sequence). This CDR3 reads CSATNTGSRGYEQYF.

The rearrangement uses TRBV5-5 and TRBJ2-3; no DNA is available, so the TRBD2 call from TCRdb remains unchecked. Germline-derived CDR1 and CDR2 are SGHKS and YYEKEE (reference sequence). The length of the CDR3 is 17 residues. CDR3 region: CASSLAFGGGAADTQYF.

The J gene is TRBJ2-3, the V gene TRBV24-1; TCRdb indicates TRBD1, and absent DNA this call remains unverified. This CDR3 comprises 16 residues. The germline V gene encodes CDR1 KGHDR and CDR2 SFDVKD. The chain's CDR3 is CATSLQPGSSLDTQYF.

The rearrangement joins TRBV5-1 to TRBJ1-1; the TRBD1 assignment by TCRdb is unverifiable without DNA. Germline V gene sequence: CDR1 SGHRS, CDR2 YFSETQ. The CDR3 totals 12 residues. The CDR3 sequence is CASSSGTGWAFF.

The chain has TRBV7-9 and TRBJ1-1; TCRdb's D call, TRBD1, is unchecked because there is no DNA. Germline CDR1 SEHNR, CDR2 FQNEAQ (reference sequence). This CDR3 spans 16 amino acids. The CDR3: CASSPTTQGINTEAFF.

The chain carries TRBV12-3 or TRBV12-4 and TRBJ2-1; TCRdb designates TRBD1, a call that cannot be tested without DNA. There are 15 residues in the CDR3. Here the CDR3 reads CASSPKQGSYNEQFF.

The CDR3 spells CASSPRGKGSSTNTEAFF. The genes are TRBV11-2 and TRBJ1-1. The length of the CDR3 is 18 residues. The germline V gene encodes CDR1 SGHAT and CDR2 FQNNGV.

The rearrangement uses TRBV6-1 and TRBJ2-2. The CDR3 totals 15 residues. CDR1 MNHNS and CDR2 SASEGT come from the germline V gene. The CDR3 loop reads CASRTWRTNTGELFF.

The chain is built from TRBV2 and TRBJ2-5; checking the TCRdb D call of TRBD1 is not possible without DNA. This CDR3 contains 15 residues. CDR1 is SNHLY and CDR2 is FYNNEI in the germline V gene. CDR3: CASSAGQRYQETQYF.

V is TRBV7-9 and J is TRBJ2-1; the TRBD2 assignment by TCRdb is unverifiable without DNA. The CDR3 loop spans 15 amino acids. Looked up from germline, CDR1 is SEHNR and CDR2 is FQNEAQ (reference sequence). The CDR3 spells CASSFPGGSANEQFF. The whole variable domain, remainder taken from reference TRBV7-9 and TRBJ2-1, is DTGVSQNPRHKITKRGQNVTFRCDPISEHNRLYWYRQTLGQGPEFLTYFQNEAQLEKSRLLSDRFSAERPKGSFSTLEIQRTEQGDSAMYLCASSFPGGSANEQFFGPGTRLTVL.

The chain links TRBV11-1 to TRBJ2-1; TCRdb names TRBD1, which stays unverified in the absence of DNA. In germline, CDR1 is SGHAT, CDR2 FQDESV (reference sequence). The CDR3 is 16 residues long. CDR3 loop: CASSLAGQGTYNEQFF.

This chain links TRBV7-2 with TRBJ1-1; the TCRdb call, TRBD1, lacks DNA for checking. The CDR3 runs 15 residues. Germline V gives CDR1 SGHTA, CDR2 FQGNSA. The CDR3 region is CASSFFGQGAAEAFF. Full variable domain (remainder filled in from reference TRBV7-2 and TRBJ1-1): GAGVSQSPSNKVTEKGKDVELRCDPISGHTALYWYRQSLGQGLEFLIYFQGNSAPDKSGLPSDRFSAERTGGSVSTLTIQRTQQEDSAVYLCASSFFGQGAAEAFFGQGTRLTVV.

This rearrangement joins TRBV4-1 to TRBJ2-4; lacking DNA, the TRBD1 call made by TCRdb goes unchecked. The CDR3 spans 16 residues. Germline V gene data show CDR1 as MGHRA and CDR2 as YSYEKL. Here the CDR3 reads CASSPSRDRTSNIQYF.

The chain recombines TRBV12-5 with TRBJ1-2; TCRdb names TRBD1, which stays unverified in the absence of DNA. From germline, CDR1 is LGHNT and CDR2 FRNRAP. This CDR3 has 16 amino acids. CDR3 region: CASGLPTLNRGFGYTF.

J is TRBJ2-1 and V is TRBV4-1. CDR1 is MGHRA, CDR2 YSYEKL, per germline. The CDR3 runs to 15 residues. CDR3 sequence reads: CASSSTGAQYGEQFF.

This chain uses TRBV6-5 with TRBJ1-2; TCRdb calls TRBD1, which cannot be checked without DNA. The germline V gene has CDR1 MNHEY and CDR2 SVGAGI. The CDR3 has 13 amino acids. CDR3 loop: CASKRPGIGGYTF.

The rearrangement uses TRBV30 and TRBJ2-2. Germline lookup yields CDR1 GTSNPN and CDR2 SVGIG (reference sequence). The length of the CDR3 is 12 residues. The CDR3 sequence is CRADSNTGELFF.

The CDR3 sequence: CATSETGLEKETQYF. V usage is TRBV24-1 and J usage is TRBJ2-5; there is no DNA to check the TCRdb D call of TRBD2. The CDR3 runs 15 residues. The germline V gene encodes CDR1 KGHDR and CDR2 SFDVKD.

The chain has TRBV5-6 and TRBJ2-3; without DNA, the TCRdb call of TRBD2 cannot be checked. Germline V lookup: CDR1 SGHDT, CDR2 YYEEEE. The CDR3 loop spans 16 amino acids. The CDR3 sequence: CASSRLMAGYTDTQYF. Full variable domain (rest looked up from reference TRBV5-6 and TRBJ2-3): DAGVTQSPTHLIKTRGQQVTLRCSPKSGHDTVSWYQQALGQGPQFIFQYYEEEERQRGNFPDRFSGHQFPNYSSELNVNALLLGDSALYLCASSRLMAGYTDTQYFGPGTRLTVL.

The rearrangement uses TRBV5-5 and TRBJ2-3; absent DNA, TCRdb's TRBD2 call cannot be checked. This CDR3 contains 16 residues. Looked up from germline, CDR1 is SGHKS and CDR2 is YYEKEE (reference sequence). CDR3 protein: CASSPPLGPRTDTQYF.

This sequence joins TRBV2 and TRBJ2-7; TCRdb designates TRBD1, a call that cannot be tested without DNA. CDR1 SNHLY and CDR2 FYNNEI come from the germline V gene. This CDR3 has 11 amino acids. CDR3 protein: CASRRGAEQYF. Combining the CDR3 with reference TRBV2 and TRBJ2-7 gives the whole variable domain EPEVTQTPSHQVTQMGQEVILRCVPISNHLYFYWYRQILGQKVEFLVSFYNNEISEKSEIFDDQFSVERPDGSNFTLKIRSTKLEDSAMYFCASRRGAEQYFGPGTRLTVT.

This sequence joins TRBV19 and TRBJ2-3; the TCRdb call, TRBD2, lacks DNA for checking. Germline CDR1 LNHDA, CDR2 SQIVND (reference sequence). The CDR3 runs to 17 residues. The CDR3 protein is CASSNGRGAGGPDTQYF.

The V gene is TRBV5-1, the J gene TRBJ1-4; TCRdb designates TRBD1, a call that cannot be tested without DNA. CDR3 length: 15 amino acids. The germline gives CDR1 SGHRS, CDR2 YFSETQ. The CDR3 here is CASSLAQGQPEKLFF.

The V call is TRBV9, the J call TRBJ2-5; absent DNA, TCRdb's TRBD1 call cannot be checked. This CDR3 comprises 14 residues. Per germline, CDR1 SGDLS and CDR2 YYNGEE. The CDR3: CASSVVAGEETQYF.